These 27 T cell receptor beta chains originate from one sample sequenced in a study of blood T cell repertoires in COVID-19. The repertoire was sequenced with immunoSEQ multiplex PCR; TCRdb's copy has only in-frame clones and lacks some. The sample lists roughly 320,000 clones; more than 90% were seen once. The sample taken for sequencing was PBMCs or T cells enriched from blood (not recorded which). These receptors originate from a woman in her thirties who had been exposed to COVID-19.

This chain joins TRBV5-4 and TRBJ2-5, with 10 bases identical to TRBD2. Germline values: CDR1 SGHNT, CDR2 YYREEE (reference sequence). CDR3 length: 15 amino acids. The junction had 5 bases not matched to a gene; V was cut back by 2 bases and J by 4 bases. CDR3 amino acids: CASSLLAGRVETQYF. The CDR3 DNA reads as TGTGCCAGCAGCTTACTAGCGGGGAGGGTAGAGACCCAGTACTTC. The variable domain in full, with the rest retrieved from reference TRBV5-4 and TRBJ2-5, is ETGVTQSPTHLIKTRGQQVTLRCSSQSGHNTVSWYQQALGQGPQFIFQYYREEENGRGNFPPRFSGLQFPNYSSELNVNALELDDSALYLCASSLLAGRVETQYFGPGTRLLVL.

The CDR3 sequence: CASSYPDRGRVNYGYTF. CDR3 sequence (DNA): TGTGCCAGCAGCTATCCGGACAGGGGGCGAGTCAACTATGGCTACACCTTC. The rearrangement uses TRBV7-2 and TRBJ1-2, with 11 bases lining up with TRBD1. V gave up 4 bases and J gave up 2 bases; unmatched junction bases: 9. CDR1 is SGHTA, CDR2 FQGNSA, per germline. There are 17 residues in the CDR3.

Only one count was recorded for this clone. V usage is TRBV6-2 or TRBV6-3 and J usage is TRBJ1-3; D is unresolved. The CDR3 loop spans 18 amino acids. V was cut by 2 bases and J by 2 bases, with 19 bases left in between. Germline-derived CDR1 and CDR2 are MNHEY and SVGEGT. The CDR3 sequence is CASSYDLSAPTAGNTIYF. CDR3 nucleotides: TGTGCCAGCAGTTACGATCTCAGCGCGCCTACGGCTGGAAACACCATATATTTT.

CDR3 sequence reads: CASSQDGTGNSPLHF. The CDR3 nucleotides are TGCGCCAGCAGCCAAGACGGGACAGGGAACTCACCCCTCCACTTT. The genes are TRBV4-3 and TRBJ1-6; TRBD1 aligns across 9 bases. The V and J ends lost 0 bases and 10 bases, in that order; junction bases with no gene match: 4. The CDR3 runs to 15 residues. Germline V gene data show CDR1 as LGHNA and CDR2 as YSLEER.

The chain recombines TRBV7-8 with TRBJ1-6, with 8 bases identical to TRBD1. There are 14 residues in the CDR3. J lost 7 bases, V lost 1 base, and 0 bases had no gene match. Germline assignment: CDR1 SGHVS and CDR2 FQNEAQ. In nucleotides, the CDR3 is TGTGCCAGCAGCTTAGGGGACAGGAATTCACCCCTCCACTTT. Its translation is CASSLGDRNSPLHF.

DNA of the CDR3: TGTGCCAGCAGTGCGGAACAGGGTGTCTCTGAAGCTTTCTTT. This gives the protein CASSAEQGVSEAFF. The chain has TRBV6-4 and TRBJ1-1, with a weak D call TRBD1 (6 bases). The CDR3 is 14 amino acids. V gave up 4 bases and J gave up 6 bases, with 15 bases separating them. The germline V gene has CDR1 MRHNA and CDR2 SNTAGT.

CDR3 protein: CASSFLGRIYTTTQETQYF. Here the CDR3 DNA reads TGTGCCAGCAGCTTTCTCGGGAGGATATACACAACAACTCAAGAGACCCAGTACTTC. V usage is TRBV7-2 and J usage is TRBJ2-5, with 7 positions matching TRBD2. V was pared by 3 bases and J by 2 bases, with 18 bases of the junction left unmatched. From germline, CDR1 is SGHTA and CDR2 FQGNSA. CDR3 length equals 19 residues.

This CDR3 is CASSRQGGFTDTQYF. The CDR3 bases are TGTGCCAGCAGCCGCCAGGGAGGCTTCACAGATACGCAGTATTTT. The chain uses TRBV14 and TRBJ2-3; possibly TRBD2 for D (6 bases). Germline values: CDR1 SGHDN, CDR2 FVKESK. The V gene lost 4 bases and the J gene lost 2 bases, with 13 bases spanning the gap. The CDR3 has 15 amino acids. The full variable domain, with the rest looked up from reference TRBV14 and TRBJ2-3, is EAGVTQFPSHSVIEKGQTVTLRCDPISGHDNLYWYRRVMGKEIKFLLHFVKESKQDESGMPNNRFLAERTGGTYSTLKVQPAELEDSGVYFCASSRQGGFTDTQYFGPGTRLTVL.

The DNA for the CDR3 is TGTGCCAGCAGCCGACAGGACCCTCGGGGGGCGCGTGAAGGCTACACCTTC. Protein sequence: CASSRQDPRGAREGYTF. The chain combines TRBV3-1 (or the pseudogene TRBV3-2) with TRBJ1-2; D is possibly TRBD1 (6 bases). Per germline, CDR1 LGHDT and CDR2 YNNKEL (reference sequence). Trimming pared 4 bases from V and 8 bases from J, leaving 26 bases between. The CDR3 loop spans 17 amino acids.

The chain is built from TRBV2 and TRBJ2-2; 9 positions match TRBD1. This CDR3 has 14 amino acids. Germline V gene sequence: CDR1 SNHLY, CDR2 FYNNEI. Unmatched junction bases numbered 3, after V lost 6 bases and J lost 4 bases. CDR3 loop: CASSLQGATGELFF. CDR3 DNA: TGTGCCAGCAGCCTACAGGGGGCCACCGGGGAGCTGTTTTTT.

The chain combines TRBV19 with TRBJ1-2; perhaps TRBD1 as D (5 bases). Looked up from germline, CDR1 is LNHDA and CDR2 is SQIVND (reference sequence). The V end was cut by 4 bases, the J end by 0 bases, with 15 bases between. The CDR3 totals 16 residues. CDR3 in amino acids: CASSRAPTATNYGYTF. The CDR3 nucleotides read TGTGCCAGTAGTAGAGCCCCGACAGCCACTAACTATGGCTACACCTTC.

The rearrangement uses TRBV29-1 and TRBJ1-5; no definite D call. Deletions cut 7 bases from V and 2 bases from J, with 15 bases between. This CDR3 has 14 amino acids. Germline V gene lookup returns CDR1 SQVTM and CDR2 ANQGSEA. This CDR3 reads CSAGERYGNQPQHF. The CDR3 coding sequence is TGCAGCGCCGGAGAACGGTATGGCAATCAGCCCCAGCATTTT. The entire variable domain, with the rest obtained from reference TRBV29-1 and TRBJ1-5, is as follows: SAVISQKPSRDICQRGTSLTIQCQVDSQVTMMFWYRQQPGQSLTLIATANQGSEATYESGFVIDKFPISRPNLTFSTLTVSNMSPEDSSIYLCSAGERYGNQPQHFGDGTRLSIL.

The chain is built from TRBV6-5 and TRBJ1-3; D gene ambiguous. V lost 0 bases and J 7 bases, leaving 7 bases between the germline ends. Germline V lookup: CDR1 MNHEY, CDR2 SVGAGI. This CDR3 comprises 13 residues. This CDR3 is CASSYSGGNTIYF. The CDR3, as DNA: TGTGCCAGCAGTTACTCCGGAGGGAACACCATATATTTT.

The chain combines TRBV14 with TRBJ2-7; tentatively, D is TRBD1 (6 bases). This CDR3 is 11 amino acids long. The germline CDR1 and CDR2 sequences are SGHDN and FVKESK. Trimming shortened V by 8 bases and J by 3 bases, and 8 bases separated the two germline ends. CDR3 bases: TGTGCCAGCGGACAGTACTACGAGCAGTACTTC. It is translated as CASGQYYEQYF.

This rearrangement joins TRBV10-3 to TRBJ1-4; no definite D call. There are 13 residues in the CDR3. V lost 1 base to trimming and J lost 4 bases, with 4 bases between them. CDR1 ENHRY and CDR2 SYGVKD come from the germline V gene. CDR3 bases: TGTGCCATCAGTGAGTTCGGTAATGAAAAACTGTTTTTT. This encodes CAISEFGNEKLFF.

The CDR3 nucleotides read TGCAGCTCATTGACAGGGGGGGACTATGGCTACACCTTC. It translates to CSSLTGGDYGYTF. The chain carries TRBV29-1 and TRBJ1-2; 9 bases agree with TRBD1. The germline CDR1 and CDR2 sequences are SQVTM and ANQGSEA. The CDR3 contains 13 residues. The ends lost 8 bases at V and 3 bases at J; junction bases unmatched: 7.

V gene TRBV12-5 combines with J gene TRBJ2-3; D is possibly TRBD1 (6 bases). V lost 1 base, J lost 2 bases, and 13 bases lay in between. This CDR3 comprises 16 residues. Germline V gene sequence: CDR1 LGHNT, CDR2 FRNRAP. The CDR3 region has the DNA TGTGCTAGTGGTTTGGACCAGACAGGCATCACAGATACGCAGTATTTT. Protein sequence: CASGLDQTGITDTQYF.

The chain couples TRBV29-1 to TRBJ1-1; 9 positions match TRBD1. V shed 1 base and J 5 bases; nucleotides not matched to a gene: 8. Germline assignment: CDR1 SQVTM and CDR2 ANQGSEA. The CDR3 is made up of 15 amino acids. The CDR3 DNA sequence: TGCAGCGTTGAAGTCCGGGACAGGGTAGAGACTGAAGCTTTCTTT. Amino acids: CSVEVRDRVETEAFF.

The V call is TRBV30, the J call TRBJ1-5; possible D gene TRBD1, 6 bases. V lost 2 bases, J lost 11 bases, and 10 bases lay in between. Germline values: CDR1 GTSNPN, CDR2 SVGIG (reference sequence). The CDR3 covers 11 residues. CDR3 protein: CAWSLQGSQHF. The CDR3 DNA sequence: TGTGCCTGGAGTTTACAGGGTTCCCAGCATTTT.

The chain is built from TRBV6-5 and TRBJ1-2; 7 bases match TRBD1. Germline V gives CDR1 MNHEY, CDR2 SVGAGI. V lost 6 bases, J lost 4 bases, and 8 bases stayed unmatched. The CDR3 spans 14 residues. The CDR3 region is CASSLDRVVYGYTF. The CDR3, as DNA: TGTGCCAGCAGCTTAGACAGGGTGGTCTATGGCTACACCTTC.

DNA for the CDR3: TGTGCCAGCACCGAGGGAGGGCGACCTGAGCAGTTCTTC. Its protein product is CASTEGGRPEQFF. This chain uses TRBV6-5 with TRBJ2-1, with 7 bases aligning to TRBD2. Unmatched junction bases numbered 9, after V lost 7 bases and J lost 9 bases. From germline, CDR1 is MNHEY and CDR2 SVGAGI. The CDR3 loop spans 13 amino acids.

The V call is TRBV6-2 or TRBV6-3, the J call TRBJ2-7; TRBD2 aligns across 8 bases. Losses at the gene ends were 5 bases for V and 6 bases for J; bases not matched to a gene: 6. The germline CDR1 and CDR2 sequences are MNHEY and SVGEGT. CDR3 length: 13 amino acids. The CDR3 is CASSTGGPIEQYF. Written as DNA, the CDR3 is TGTGCCAGCAGTACGGGGGGGCCTATCGAGCAGTACTTC.

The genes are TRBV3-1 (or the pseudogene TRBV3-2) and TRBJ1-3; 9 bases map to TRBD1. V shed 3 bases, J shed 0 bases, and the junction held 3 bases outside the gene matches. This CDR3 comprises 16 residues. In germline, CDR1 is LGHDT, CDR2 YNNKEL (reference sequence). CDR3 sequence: CASSQGQGFSGNTIYF. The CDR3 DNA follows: TGTGCCAGCAGCCAGGGACAGGGATTCTCTGGAAACACCATATATTTT.

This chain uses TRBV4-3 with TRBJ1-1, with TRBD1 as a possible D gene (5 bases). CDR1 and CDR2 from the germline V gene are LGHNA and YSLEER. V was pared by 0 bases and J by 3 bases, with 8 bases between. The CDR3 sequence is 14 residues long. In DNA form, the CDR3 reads TGCGCCAGCAGCCAAGAGGCAGGGTACACTGAAGCTTTCTTT. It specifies CASSQEAGYTEAFF.

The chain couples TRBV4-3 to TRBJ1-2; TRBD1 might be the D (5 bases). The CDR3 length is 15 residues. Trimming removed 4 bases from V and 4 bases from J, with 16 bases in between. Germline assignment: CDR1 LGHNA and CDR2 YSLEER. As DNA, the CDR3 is TGCGCCAGCAGCCCAGTTTCAGCAGGGTTCTATGGCTACACCTTC. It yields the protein CASSPVSAGFYGYTF.

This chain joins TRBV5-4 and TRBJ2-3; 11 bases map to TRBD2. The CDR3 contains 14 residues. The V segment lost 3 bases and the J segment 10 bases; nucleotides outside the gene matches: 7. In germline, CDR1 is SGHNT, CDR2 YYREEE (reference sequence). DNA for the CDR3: TGTGCCAGCAGCTCACTAGCGGGGGCTTCCCCGCAGTATTTT. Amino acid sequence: CASSSLAGASPQYF.

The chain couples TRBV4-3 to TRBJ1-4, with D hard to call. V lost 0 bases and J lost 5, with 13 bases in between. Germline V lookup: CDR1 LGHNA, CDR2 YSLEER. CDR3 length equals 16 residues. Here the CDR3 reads CASSQEGLGTNEKLFF. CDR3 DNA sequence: TGCGCCAGCAGCCAAGAGGGCCTGGGCACGAATGAAAAACTGTTTTTT.